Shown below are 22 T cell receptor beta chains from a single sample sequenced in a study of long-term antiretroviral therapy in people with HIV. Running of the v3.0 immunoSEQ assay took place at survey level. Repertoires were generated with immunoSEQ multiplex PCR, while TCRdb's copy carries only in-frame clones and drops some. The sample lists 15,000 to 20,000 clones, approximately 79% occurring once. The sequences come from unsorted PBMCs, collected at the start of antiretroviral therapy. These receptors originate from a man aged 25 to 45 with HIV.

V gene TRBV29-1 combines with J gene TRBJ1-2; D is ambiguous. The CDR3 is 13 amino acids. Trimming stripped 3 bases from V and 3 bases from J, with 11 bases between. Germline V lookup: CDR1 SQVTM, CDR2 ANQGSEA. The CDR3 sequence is CSVDSSSDYGYTF. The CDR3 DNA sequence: TGCAGCGTTGACAGTTCCAGTGACTATGGCTACACCTTC.

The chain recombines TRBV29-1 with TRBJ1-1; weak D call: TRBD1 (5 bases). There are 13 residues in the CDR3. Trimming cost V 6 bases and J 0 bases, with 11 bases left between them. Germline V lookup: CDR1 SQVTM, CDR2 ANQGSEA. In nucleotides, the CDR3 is TGCAGCGTGTCGGGACGGATGAACACTGAAGCTTTCTTT. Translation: CSVSGRMNTEAFF.

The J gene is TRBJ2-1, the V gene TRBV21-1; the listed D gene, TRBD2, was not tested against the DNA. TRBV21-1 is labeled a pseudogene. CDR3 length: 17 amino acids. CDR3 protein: CASSTLAGVDFDNEQFF. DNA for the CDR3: TGTGCCAGCAGCACTTTAGCGGGAGTTGATTTTGACAATGAGCAGTTCTTC.

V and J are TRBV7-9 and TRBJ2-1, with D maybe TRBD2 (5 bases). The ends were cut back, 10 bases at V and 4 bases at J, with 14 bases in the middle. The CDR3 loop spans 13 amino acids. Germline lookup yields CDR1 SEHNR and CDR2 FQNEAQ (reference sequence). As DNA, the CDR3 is TGTGCCATCTCATCGAGCGGATACAATGAGCAGTTCTTC. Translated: CAISSSGYNEQFF.

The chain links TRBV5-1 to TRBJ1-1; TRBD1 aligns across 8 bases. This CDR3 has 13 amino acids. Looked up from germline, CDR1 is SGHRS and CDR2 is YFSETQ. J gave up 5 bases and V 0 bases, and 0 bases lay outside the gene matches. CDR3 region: CASSLDRGTEAFF. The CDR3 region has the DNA TGCGCCAGCAGCTTGGACAGGGGGACTGAAGCTTTCTTT.

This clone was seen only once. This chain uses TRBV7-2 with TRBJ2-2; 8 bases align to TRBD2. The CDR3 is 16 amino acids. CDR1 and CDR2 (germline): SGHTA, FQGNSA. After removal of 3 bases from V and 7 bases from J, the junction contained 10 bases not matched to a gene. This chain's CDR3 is CASSFAPGLVYGELFF. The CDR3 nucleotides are TGTGCCAGCAGCTTTGCTCCGGGACTAGTTTACGGGGAGCTGTTTTTT.

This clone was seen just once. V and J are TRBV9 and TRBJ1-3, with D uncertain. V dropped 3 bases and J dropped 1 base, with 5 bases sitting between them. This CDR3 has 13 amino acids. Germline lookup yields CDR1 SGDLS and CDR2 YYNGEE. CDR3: CASSGGSGNTIYF. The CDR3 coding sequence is TGTGCCAGCAGCGGTGGGTCTGGAAACACCATATATTTT.

CDR3 in DNA: TGTGCCAGCAGCTCGGGGCGGGGGGGCCAAGAGACCCAGTACTTC. Its translation: CASSSGRGGQETQYF. The genes are TRBV11-2 and TRBJ2-5; 9 nucleotides match TRBD2. The CDR3 runs to 15 residues. The V segment lost 4 bases and the J segment 1 base; nucleotides outside the gene matches: 4. The germline V gene encodes CDR1 SGHAT and CDR2 FQNNGV.

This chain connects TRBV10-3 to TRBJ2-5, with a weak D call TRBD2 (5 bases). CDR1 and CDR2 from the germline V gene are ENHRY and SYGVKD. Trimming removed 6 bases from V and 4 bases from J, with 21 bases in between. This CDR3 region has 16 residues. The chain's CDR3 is CAISREKTATRETQYF. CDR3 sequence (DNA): TGTGCCATCAGCCGGGAAAAGACGGCGACGCGAGAGACCCAGTACTTC.

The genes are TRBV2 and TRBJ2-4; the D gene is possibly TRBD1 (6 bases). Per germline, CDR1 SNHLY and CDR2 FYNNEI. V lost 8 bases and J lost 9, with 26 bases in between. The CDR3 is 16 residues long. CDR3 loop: CASSQGGLVGLGIQYF. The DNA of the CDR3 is TGTGCCAGCTCTCAAGGGGGTCTAGTGGGTTTGGGCATTCAGTACTTC.

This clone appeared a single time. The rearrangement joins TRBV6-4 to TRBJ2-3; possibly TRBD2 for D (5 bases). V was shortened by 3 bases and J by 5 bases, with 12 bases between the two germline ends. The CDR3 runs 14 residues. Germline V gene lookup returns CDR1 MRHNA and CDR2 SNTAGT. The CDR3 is CASSEGIGVDTQYF. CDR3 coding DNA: TGTGCCAGCAGTGAAGGGATCGGGGTAGATACGCAGTATTTT.

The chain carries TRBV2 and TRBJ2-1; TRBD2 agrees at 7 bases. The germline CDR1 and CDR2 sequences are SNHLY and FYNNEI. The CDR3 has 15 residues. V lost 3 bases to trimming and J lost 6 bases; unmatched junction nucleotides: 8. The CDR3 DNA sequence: TGTGCCAGCAGTGATCAAAGAGCGGGACTCAATGAGCAGTTCTTC. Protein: CASSDQRAGLNEQFF.

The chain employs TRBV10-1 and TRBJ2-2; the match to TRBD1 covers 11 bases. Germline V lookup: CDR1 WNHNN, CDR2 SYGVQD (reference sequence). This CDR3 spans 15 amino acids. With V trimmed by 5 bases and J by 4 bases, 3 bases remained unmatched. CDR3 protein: CASSRGTGGTGELFF. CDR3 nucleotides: TGCGCCAGCAGTAGAGGGACAGGGGGCACCGGGGAGCTGTTTTTT.

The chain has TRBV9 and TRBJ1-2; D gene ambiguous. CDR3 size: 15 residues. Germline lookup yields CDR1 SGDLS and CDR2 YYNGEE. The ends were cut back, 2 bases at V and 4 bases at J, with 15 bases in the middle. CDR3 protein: CASSVATPEGYGYTF. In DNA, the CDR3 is TGTGCCAGCAGCGTTGCGACCCCGGAGGGCTATGGCTACACCTTC.

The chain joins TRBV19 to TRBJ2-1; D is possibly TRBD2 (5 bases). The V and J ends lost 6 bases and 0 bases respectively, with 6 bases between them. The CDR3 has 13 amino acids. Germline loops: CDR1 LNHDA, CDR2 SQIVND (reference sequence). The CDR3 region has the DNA TGTGCCAGTAGCCGGGACTCCTACAATGAGCAGTTCTTC. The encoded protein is CASSRDSYNEQFF.

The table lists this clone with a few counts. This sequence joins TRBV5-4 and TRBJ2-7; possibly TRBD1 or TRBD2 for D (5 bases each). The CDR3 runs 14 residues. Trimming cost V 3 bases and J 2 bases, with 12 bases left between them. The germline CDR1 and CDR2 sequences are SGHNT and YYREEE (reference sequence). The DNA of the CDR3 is TGTGCCAGCAGCTCCCGGGACGCAGCCTACGAGCAGTACTTC. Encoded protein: CASSSRDAAYEQYF. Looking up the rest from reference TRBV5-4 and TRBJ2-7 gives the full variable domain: ETGVTQSPTHLIKTRGQQVTLRCSSQSGHNTVSWYQQALGQGPQFIFQYYREEENGRGNFPPRFSGLQFPNYSSELNVNALELDDSALYLCASSSRDAAYEQYFGPGTRLTVT.

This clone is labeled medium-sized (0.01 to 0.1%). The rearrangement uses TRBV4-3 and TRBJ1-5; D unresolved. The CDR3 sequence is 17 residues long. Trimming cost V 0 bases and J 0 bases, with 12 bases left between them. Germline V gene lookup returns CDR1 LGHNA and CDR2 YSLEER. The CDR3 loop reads CASSQDFTSNSNQPQHF. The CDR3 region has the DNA TGCGCCAGCAGCCAAGATTTTACTTCAAATAGCAATCAGCCCCAGCATTTT.

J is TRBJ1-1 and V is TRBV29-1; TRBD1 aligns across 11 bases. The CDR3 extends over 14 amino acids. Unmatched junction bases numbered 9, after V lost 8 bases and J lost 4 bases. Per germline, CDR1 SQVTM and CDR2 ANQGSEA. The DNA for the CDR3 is TGCAGCCATATGGTAGGGACAGGGGGCACTGAAGCTTTCTTT. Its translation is CSHMVGTGGTEAFF.

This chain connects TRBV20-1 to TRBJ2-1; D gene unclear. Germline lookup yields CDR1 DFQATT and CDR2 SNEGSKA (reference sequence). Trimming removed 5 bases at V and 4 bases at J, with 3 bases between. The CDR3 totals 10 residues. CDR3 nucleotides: TGCAGTGCTCTTTACAATGAGCAGTTCTTC. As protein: CSALYNEQFF.

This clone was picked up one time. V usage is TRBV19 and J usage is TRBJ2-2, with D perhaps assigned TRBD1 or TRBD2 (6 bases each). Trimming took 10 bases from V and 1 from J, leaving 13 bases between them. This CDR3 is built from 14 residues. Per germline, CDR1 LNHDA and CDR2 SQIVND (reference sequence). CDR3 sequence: CATRGGLNTGELFF. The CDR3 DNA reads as TGTGCCACCCGAGGGGGGTTGAACACCGGGGAGCTGTTTTTT.

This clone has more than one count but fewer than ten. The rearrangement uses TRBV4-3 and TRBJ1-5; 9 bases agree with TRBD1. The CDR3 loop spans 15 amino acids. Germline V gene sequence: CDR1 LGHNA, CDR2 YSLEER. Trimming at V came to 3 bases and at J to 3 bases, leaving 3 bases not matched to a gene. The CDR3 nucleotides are TGCGCCAGCAGCCAGGGACAGGGTTTCAATCAGCCCCAGCATTTT. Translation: CASSQGQGFNQPQHF.

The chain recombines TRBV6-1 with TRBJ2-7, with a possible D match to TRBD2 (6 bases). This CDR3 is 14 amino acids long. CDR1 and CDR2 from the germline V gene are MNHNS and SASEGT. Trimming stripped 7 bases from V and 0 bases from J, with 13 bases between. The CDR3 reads CASIWSGFSYEQYF. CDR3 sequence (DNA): TGTGCCAGCATCTGGAGCGGGTTCTCCTACGAGCAGTACTTC.